The 10 T cell receptor beta chains given below trace back to one sample, sequenced in a study of cytomegalovirus exposure and HLA in healthy donors (TCRdb year 2017). Libraries came from the immunoSEQ multiplex PCR assay. For the multiplex PCR, a mixture combining 60 forward primers for TCR Vbeta segments and 13 reverse primers for TCR Jbeta segments was used. TCRdb holds this immuneACCESS table with in-frame rearrangements only. Some clones are missing; in checked studies, unresolved V genes explain under half, and the rest has no known cause. In all, the sample holds 110,000 to 150,000 clones, and roughly 78% of those were seen once. The biggest ten clones account for 2.5% to 3% of the sample. Specimen: PBMCs. The receptors originated from a female donor in good health and CMV-seronegative.

This sequence joins TRBV11-3 and TRBJ2-5; 7 nucleotides align to TRBD1. V trimming: 1 base; J trimming: 2 bases; junction bases outside the gene matches: 1. Germline-derived CDR1 and CDR2 are SGHNT and YENEEA. CDR3 length: 14 residues. CDR3 sequence reads: CASSLGGQQETQYF. The DNA for the CDR3 is TGTGCCAGCAGCTTAGGGGGACAGCAAGAGACCCAGTACTTC.

Points on this clone: One end of the junction does not line up with germline, which may come from a read error. The V and J genes are TRBV7-9 and TRBJ1-1, with no clear D. Germline V gene data show CDR1 as SEHNR and CDR2 as FQNEAQ (reference sequence). This CDR3 contains 12 residues. DNA of the CDR3: TGTTCCAGCAGCAACTTCAACGGTAAAGCTTTCTTT. Its protein product is CSSSNFNGKAFF.

The rearrangement uses TRBV10-2 and TRBJ1-6; TRBD1 matches at 7 bases. CDR3 length equals 19 residues. Germline V gene lookup returns CDR1 WSHSY and CDR2 SAAADI. V gave up 0 bases and J gave up 0 bases; unmatched junction bases: 8. The CDR3 sequence: CASSESTYRDSSYNSPLHF. The DNA of the CDR3 is TGCGCCAGCAGTGAGTCGACATACCGGGACAGCTCCTATAATTCACCCCTCCACTTT.

V gene TRBV2 combines with J gene TRBJ1-2, with TRBD1 as a possible D gene (6 bases). Trimming pared 4 bases from V and 6 bases from J, leaving 15 bases between. The CDR3 spans 14 residues. Germline V CDR1 and CDR2: SNHLY, FYNNEI. The CDR3 protein is CASSATGRNDGYTF. The CDR3 nucleotides read TGTGCCAGCAGTGCCACAGGGCGGAACGATGGCTACACCTTC.

CDR3 nucleotide sequence: TGTGCCAGCAGCCCTAGAGTCGGTGAAGCTTTCTTT. Translating gives CASSPRVGEAFF. The rearrangement links TRBV7-6 to TRBJ1-1; D not resolved. Germline values: CDR1 SGHVS, CDR2 FNYEAQ. Trimming shortened V by 5 bases and J by 7 bases, and 11 bases separated the two germline ends. The CDR3 consists of 12 residues.

Note on this clone: The junction shows a germline mismatch at one end, possibly a read error. This sequence joins TRBV2 and TRBJ1-2; 7 bases map to TRBD1. Germline V lookup: CDR1 SNHLY, CDR2 FYNNEI. This CDR3 is 14 amino acids long. The CDR3 sequence is CASSLTGESYGYPF. CDR3 nucleotide sequence: TGTGCCAGCAGCCTCACAGGGGAAAGCTATGGCTACCCCTTC.

This clone has only one observation. This chain links TRBV10-3 with TRBJ2-5; maybe TRBD1 (6 bases). Deletions cut 4 bases from V and 5 bases from J, with 14 bases between. The CDR3 is 14 residues long. The germline gives CDR1 ENHRY, CDR2 SYGVKD. The CDR3 region is CAISVRGDGETQYF. For the CDR3, the DNA is TGTGCCATCAGTGTCAGGGGCGACGGGGAGACCCAGTACTTC.

Only one count was recorded for this clone. The chain recombines TRBV28 with TRBJ1-6; D perhaps matches TRBD1 (6 bases). This CDR3 region has 16 residues. The germline V gene encodes CDR1 MDHEN and CDR2 SYDVKM. The V and J ends lost 6 bases and 6 bases respectively, with 18 bases between them. CDR3 amino acids: CASRPTTGFGNSPLHF. The CDR3 region has the DNA TGTGCCAGCAGACCTACCACAGGGTTCGGTAATTCACCCCTCCACTTT.

The J gene is TRBJ1-1, the V gene TRBV10-3; no clear D. This CDR3 has 13 amino acids. V was shortened by 6 bases and J by 7 bases, with 15 bases between the two germline ends. Germline values: CDR1 ENHRY, CDR2 SYGVKD. The CDR3 coding sequence is TGTGCCATCAGGCCTACCGGGGAGGGTGAAGCTTTCTTT. Protein: CAIRPTGEGEAFF.

The gene calls are TRBV6-1 and TRBJ2-4; D unclear. Germline V gene sequence: CDR1 MNHNS, CDR2 SASEGT. V was trimmed by 4 bases and J by 6 bases, leaving 4 bases between them. The CDR3 loop spans 11 amino acids. This chain's CDR3 is CASSVRNIQYF. The CDR3 coding sequence is TGTGCCAGCAGTGTTAGAAACATTCAGTACTTC.